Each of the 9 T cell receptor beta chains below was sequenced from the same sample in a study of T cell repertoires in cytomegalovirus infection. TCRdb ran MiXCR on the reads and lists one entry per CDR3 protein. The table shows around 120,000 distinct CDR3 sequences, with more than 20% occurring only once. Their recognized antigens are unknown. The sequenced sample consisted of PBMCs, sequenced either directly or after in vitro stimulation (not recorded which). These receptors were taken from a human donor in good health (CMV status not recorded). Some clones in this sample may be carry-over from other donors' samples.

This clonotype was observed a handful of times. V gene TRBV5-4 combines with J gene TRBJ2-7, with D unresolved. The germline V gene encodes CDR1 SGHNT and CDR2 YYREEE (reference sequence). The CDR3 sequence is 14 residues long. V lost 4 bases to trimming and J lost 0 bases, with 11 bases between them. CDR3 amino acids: CASSRREVSYEQYF. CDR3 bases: TGTGCCAGCAGCAGAAGAGAGGTCTCCTACGAGCAGTACTTC.

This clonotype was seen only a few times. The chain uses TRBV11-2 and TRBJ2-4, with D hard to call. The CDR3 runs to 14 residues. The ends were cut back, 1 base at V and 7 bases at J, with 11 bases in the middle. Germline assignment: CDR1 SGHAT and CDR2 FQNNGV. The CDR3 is CASSLVGGNNIQYF. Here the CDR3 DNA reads TGTGCCAGCAGCTTAGTCGGTGGGAACAACATTCAGTACTTC.

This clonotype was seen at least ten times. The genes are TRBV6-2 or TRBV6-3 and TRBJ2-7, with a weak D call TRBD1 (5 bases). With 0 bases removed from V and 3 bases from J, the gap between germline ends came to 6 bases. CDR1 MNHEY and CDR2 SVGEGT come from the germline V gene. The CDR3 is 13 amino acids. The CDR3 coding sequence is TGTGCCAGCAGTTACTCCGACAGCTACGAGCAGTACTTC. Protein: CASSYSDSYEQYF.

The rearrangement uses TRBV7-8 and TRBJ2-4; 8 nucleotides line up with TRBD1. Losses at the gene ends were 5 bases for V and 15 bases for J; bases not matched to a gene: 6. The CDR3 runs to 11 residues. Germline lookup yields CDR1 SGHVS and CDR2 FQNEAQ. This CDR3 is CASSPGQGVYF. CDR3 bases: TGTGCCAGCAGCCCCGGACAGGGTGTGTACTTC. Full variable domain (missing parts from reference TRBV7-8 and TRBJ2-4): GAGVSQSPRYKVAKRGQDVALRCDPISGHVSLFWYQQALGQGPEFLTYFQNEAQLDKSGLPSDRFFAERPEGSVSTLKIQRTQQEDSAVYLCASSPGQGVYFGAGTRLSVL.

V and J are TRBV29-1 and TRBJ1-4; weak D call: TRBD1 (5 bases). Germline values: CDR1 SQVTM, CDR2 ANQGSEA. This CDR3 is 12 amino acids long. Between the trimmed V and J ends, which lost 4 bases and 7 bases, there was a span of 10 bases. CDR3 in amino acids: CSVADSGEKLFF. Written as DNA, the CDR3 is TGCAGCGTTGCCGACAGCGGTGAAAAACTGTTTTTT.

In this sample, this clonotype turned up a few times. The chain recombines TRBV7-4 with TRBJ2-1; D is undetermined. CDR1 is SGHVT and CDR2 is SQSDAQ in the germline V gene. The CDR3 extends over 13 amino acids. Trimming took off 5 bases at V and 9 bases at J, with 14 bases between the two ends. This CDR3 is CASSRDDFAEQFF. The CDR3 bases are TGTGCCAGCAGCCGCGACGATTTTGCTGAGCAGTTCTTC. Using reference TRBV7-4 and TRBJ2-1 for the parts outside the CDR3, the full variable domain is GAGVSQSPRYKVAKRGRDVALRCDSISGHVTLYWYRQTLGQGSEVLTYSQSDAQRDKSGRPSGRFSAERPERSVSTLKIQRTEQGDSAVYLCASSRDDFAEQFFGPGTRLTVL.

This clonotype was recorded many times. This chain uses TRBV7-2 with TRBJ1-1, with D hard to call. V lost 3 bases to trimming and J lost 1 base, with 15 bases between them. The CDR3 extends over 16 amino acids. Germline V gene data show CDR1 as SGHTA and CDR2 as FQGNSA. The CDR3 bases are TGTGCCAGCAGCTTGTGGGTTTTTCGGGCGAACACTGAAGCTTTCTTT. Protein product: CASSLWVFRANTEAFF. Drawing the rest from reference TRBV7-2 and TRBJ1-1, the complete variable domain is GAGVSQSPSNKVTEKGKDVELRCDPISGHTALYWYRQSLGQGLEFLIYFQGNSAPDKSGLPSDRFSAERTGGSVSTLTIQRTQQEDSAVYLCASSLWVFRANTEAFFGQGTRLTVV.

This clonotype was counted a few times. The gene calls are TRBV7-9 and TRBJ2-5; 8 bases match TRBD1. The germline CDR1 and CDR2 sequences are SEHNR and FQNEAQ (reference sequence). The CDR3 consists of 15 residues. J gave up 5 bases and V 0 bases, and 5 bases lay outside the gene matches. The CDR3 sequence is CASSLAQGAKETQYF. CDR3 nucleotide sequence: TGTGCCAGCAGCTTAGCTCAGGGGGCGAAGGAGACCCAGTACTTC. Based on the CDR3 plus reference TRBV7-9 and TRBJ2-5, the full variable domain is DTGVSQNPRHKITKRGQNVTFRCDPISEHNRLYWYRQTLGQGPEFLTYFQNEAQLEKSRLLSDRFSAERPKGSFSTLEIQRTEQGDSAMYLCASSLAQGAKETQYFGPGTRLLVL.

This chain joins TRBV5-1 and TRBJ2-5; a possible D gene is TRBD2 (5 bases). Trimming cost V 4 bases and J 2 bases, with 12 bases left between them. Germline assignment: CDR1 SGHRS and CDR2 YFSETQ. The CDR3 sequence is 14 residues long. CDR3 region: CASSVTGKQETQYF. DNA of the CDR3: TGCGCCAGCAGCGTAACCGGGAAACAAGAGACCCAGTACTTC.